These 10 T cell receptor beta chains were all obtained from the same sample, sequenced in a study of blood T cell repertoires in COVID-19. Produced via immunoSEQ multiplex PCR; TCRdb's table is partial and in-frame only. The sample records about 170,000 clones, roughly four fifths being singletons. The sequenced material came from peripheral blood. Every receptor here comes from a human donor with acute or convalescent COVID-19. The donor label of this sample is uncertain.

V and J are TRBV20-1 and TRBJ2-3, with D possibly matching TRBD2 (5 bases). The germline V gene encodes CDR1 DFQATT and CDR2 SNEGSKA (reference sequence). This CDR3 spans 11 amino acids. Trimming cost V 7 bases and J 6 bases, with 11 bases left between them. The CDR3 nucleotides read TGCAGTGGCGTAGGCGGGGATACGCAGTATTTT. It translates to CSGVGGDTQYF.

The chain is built from TRBV6-5 and TRBJ1-2, with 7 bases aligning to TRBD1. The V gene's germline CDR1 is MNHEY and CDR2 SVGAGI. The CDR3 has 14 amino acids. Trimming at V came to 7 bases and at J to 2 bases, leaving 7 bases not matched to a gene. The CDR3 nucleotides are TGTGCCAGCAAACAGGCAGGGGGAAACTATGGCTACACCTTC. Translating it yields CASKQAGGNYGYTF.

The chain uses TRBV6-5 and TRBJ1-5; D remains unclear. V lost 9 bases, J lost 1 base, and 7 bases lay in between. Germline V CDR1 and CDR2: MNHEY, SVGAGI. The CDR3 is 12 residues long. The CDR3 nucleotides read TGTGCCAGTGCGGGAAGCAATCAGCCCCAGCATTTT. As protein: CASAGSNQPQHF.

V is TRBV30 and J is TRBJ2-5, with a tentative D call TRBD2 (5 bases). V lost 2 bases, J lost 5 bases, and 12 bases lay in between. The germline V gene has CDR1 GTSNPN and CDR2 SVGIG (reference sequence). CDR3 length: 13 residues. CDR3 sequence reads: CAWSTLRGETQYF. CDR3 in DNA: TGTGCCTGGAGTACACTCCGAGGGGAGACCCAGTACTTC.

The chain links TRBV19 to TRBJ1-6, with D unclear. This CDR3 is built from 16 residues. V lost 0 bases and J lost 9, with 15 bases in between. Germline-derived CDR1 and CDR2 are LNHDA and SQIVND (reference sequence). CDR3 DNA sequence: TGTGCCAGTAGTATAGAGCGGCAGGTGGAGGCTTCACCCCTCCACTTT. It specifies CASSIERQVEASPLHF. Variable domain in full (rest from reference TRBV19 and TRBJ1-6): DGGITQSPKYLFRKEGQNVTLSCEQNLNHDAMYWYRQDPGQGLRLIYYSQIVNDFQKGDIAEGYSVSREKKESFPLTVTSAQKNPTAFYLCASSIERQVEASPLHFGNGTRLTVT.

Note on this clone: The sample holds other DNA sequences that translate to the same CDR3. V gene TRBV6-5 combines with J gene TRBJ1-5, with TRBD1 identical over 7 bases. V was pared by 4 bases and J by 4 bases, with 10 bases of the junction left unmatched. From germline, CDR1 is MNHEY and CDR2 SVGAGI. The CDR3 runs 16 residues. CDR3 residues: CASSSRGGGGNQPQHF. CDR3 DNA: TGTGCCAGCAGTTCACGAGGGGGCGGTGGGAATCAGCCCCAGCATTTT.

The chain is built from TRBV6-5 and TRBJ2-3, with a weak D call TRBD2 (5 bases). Trimming stripped 6 bases from V and 2 bases from J, with 12 bases between. Germline V gene sequence: CDR1 MNHEY, CDR2 SVGAGI. The length of the CDR3 is 14 residues. CDR3 protein: CASSRGPNTDTQYF. The DNA for the CDR3 is TGTGCCAGCAGCCGCGGGCCAAACACAGATACGCAGTATTTT.

This clone was recorded once. The rearrangement links TRBV28 to TRBJ1-5; D is possibly TRBD1 (5 bases). The germline V gene has CDR1 MDHEN and CDR2 SYDVKM. The CDR3 loop spans 14 amino acids. V was shortened by 7 bases and J by 2 bases, with 12 bases between the two germline ends. The CDR3 bases are TGTGCCAGCATGGGGGGATTGGGCAATCAGCCCCAGCATTTT. It translates to CASMGGLGNQPQHF.

The rearrangement links TRBV5-4 to TRBJ2-4; 12 bases are shared with TRBD2. V was pared by 4 bases and J by 0 bases, with 2 bases of the junction left unmatched. The CDR3 is made up of 16 amino acids. Germline V gene sequence: CDR1 SGHNT, CDR2 YYREEE (reference sequence). The chain's CDR3 is CASSRLAGEAKNIQYF. DNA for the CDR3: TGTGCCAGCAGCAGACTAGCGGGAGAAGCCAAAAACATTCAGTACTTC. The whole variable domain, filled in from reference TRBV5-4 and TRBJ2-4, reads ETGVTQSPTHLIKTRGQQVTLRCSSQSGHNTVSWYQQALGQGPQFIFQYYREEENGRGNFPPRFSGLQFPNYSSELNVNALELDDSALYLCASSRLAGEAKNIQYFGAGTRLSVL.

This chain uses TRBV11-2 with TRBJ2-7; weak D call: TRBD2 (7 bases). CDR1 SGHAT and CDR2 FQNNGV come from the germline V gene. The CDR3 is 16 amino acids. Between the trimmed V and J ends, which lost 2 bases and 2 bases, there was a span of 16 bases. CDR3 sequence reads: CASSLLVGGGPYEQYF. In DNA, the CDR3 is TGTGCCAGCAGCTTACTCGTGGGAGGGGGTCCCTACGAGCAGTACTTC.